This section outlines one T cell receptor (beta chain) sequence together with its context. The ends were cut back, 6 bases at V and 7 bases at J, with 13 bases in the middle. The CDR3 is 14 residues long. Germline CDR1 MNHEY, CDR2 SMNVEV (reference sequence). Using immunoSEQ multiplex PCR, the repertoire was profiled, and TCRdb retains in-frame clones only, with some absent. The table lists tens of thousands of clones, about nine tenths of them singletons. The sample comes from a study of T cell changes during pregnancy in multiple sclerosis. Sequencing was performed on peripheral blood, taken after pregnancy. The receptor was isolated from a female donor in good health, enrolled as a control in a pregnancy study. This rearrangement joins TRBV27 to TRBJ1-6; weak D call: TRBD1 (5 bases). CDR3 amino acids: CASRLGGENSPLHF. CDR3 in DNA: TGTGCCAGCAGGTTAGGAGGGGAAAATTCACCCCTCCACTTT.